This TCR beta chain was captured by sequencing in a study of blood T cell repertoires in COVID-19. Across the study: The United States, Italy and Spain were the sources of the acute and convalescent COVID-19 samples. PBMCs, B-cell-depleted T cells, or T cells were the source of the cDNA or gDNA that made up the material.

Authors' analysis steps: Using reference gene primer amplification, nucleated cell counts were estimated. Only in-frame clones appear in the TCRdb table, and some are missing; sequencing was by immunoSEQ multiplex PCR. Clone size and V and J calls were adopted from that table, with D and trimming inferred from the DNA. The data hold 95,000 to 100,000 clones, with 85% to 95% observed a single time. Germline V gene data show CDR1 as KGHSH and CDR2 as LQKENI. This CDR3 region has 15 residues. V lost 3 bases to trimming and J lost 8 bases; unmatched junction nucleotides: 8. Sequenced material: peripheral blood. This TCR was sampled from a man between 50 and 59 years old with active COVID-19. V and J are TRBV18 and TRBJ1-2; 11 nucleotides align to TRBD1. The CDR3 region is CASSPTGQGAPGYTF. The CDR3 coding sequence is TGTGCCAGCTCACCTACCGGACAGGGGGCGCCCGGCTACACCTTC.